The rows below give T cell receptor beta chains drawn from one sample of a study of technical replicates of blood from a handful of donors. The repertoire was sequenced with immunoSEQ multiplex PCR; TCRdb's copy has only in-frame clones and lacks some. Of some 77,000 clones listed, 80% to 95% are singletons. Sequences were obtained from T cells isolated from PBMCs. These receptors all come from a human donor in good health. Both conserved end residues are part of each CDR3. The order of the fields is V gene, D gene, J gene, CDR3 length, clone size, CDR3 protein, CDR3 DNA. D genes are given only for firm matches. Not all rows give a size; the values are once, few, many and, for expanded clones, a class.

TRBV30	.	TRBJ1-1	11	few	CAFTSRAEAFF	TGTGCCTTTACTAGTAGGGCTGAAGCTTTCTTT
TRBV27	TRBD2	TRBJ2-1	16	.	CASSLSGGLGHIEQFF	TGTGCCAGCAGTTTATCGGGGGGACTAGGGCATATTGAGCAGTTCTTC
TRBV5-1	TRBD2	TRBJ2-7	15	.	CASSLRLASSYEQYF	TGCGCCAGCAGCTTACGACTAGCGAGCTCCTACGAGCAGTACTTC
TRBV6-1	.	TRBJ1-5	11	.	CASSELQPQHF	TGTGCCAGCAGTGAACTTCAGCCCCAGCATTTT
TRBV7-6	.	TRBJ2-5	12	.	CASSFPQETQYF	TGTGCCAGCAGCTTTCCGCAAGAGACCCAGTACTTC
TRBV10-3	.	TRBJ2-7	14	.	CAISEDRSSYEQYF	TGTGCCATCAGTGAGGACAGGAGCTCCTACGAGCAGTACTTC
TRBV9	TRBD1	TRBJ1-1	10	.	CASGQGGAFF	TGTGCCAGCGGCCAGGGGGGAGCTTTCTTT
TRBV4-3	TRBD2	TRBJ2-1	15	.	CASSQDSSGRLEQFF	TGCGCCAGCAGCCAAGATTCTAGCGGGAGGTTGGAGCAGTTCTTC
TRBV19	TRBD1	TRBJ1-1	13	once	CASSITGTVEAFF	TGTGCCAGTAGTATAACGGGGACAGTTGAAGCTTTCTTT
TRBV6-6	.	TRBJ2-3	15	.	CASSPSGTYTDTQYF	TGTGCCAGCAGCCCCAGCGGAACTTACACAGATACGCAGTATTTT